These T cell receptor beta chains were read from a single sample in a study of vaccination effects on CD4 cells after COVID-19. Their target antigens are unknown. The method was immunoSEQ multiplex PCR; TCRdb's version includes in-frame clones alone and lacks a portion of them. This table has under 70,000 clones, roughly 74% appearing once. The specimen comprised CD4+ T cells from PBMCs cultured without peptide, sampled after COVID-19 vaccination. These receptors were taken from a human donor who received a COVID-19 vaccine. Both conserved end residues are part of each CDR3. A D gene is named only where the DNA matches it firmly. Clone size is shown for a subset of rows, as once, few, many or a class of expanded clone.

clone size,D gene,V gene,J gene,CDR3 DNA,CDR3 protein
few,TRBD1,TRBV9,TRBJ1-6,TGTGCCAGCAGCCCCTCGGGACAGATCTATAATTCACCCCTCCACTTT,CASSPSGQIYNSPLHF
-,-,TRBV24-1,TRBJ1-4,TGTGCCACCAGTGACGGCAGGGTAGGCGAAAAACTGTTTTTT,CATSDGRVGEKLFF
-,-,TRBV5-1,TRBJ1-1,TGCGCCAGCAGCTGGACGGGGCCGAGAGGTGAAGCTTTCTTT,CASSWTGPRGEAFF
once,-,TRBV5-6,TRBJ1-5,TGTGCCAGCAGCTCGATGACGGGCGATAGAATCAATAGCAATCAGCCCCAGCATTTT,CASSSMTGDRINSNQPQHF
-,-,TRBV28,TRBJ1-1,TGTGCCAGCAGTCAAAACAGGGCATTGAACACTGAAGCTTTCTTT,CASSQNRALNTEAFF
-,TRBD1,TRBV5-1,TRBJ1-1,TGCGCCAGCAGTTGGGGGACAGAGAACACTGAAGCTTTCTTT,CASSWGTENTEAFF
-,-,TRBV19,TRBJ2-2,TGTGCCAGTAGTCGAGACGCGGGGTGGCGGGGGGAGCTGTTTTTT,CASSRDAGWRGELFF
once,-,TRBV21-1,TRBJ1-1,TGTGCCAGCAGCAAAGAGGGCGGGGTGAACACTGAAGCTTTCTTT,CASSKEGGVNTEAFF
-,TRBD1,TRBV6-5,TRBJ1-2,TGTGCCAGCAGTCTCCGGGACAGGAATGGCTACACCTTC,CASSLRDRNGYTF
-,TRBD2,TRBV5-4,TRBJ2-1,TGTGCCAGCAGCTTGGGGACTAGCGGGATCAATGAGCAGTTCTTC,CASSLGTSGINEQFF
-,TRBD1,TRBV13,TRBJ1-2,TGTGCCAGCAGCTCATCCGGACCGGGACAGGGGGCGCGGGGCTACACCTTC,CASSSSGPGQGARGYTF
once,-,TRBV6-1,TRBJ2-1,TGTGCCAGCAGTGAAGTCCCCGCAGGGCTGGGTGAGCAGTTCTTC,CASSEVPAGLGEQFF
-,TRBD1,TRBV14,TRBJ1-1,TGTGCCAGCAGCCATCCGGGACAGGGGCTGCCTGAAGCTTTCTTT,CASSHPGQGLPEAFF
few,TRBD1,TRBV2,TRBJ1-2,TGTGCCAGCAGTGAAGGGACAGGGGGCGCGAACTATGGCTACACCTTC,CASSEGTGGANYGYTF
-,-,TRBV6-5,TRBJ1-2,TGTGCCAGCAGACTGACAGACAACTATGGCTACACCTTC,CASRLTDNYGYTF
-,-,TRBV9,TRBJ1-5,TGTGCCAGCAGCGTAAATCCGAATGGCCAGCCCCAGCATTTT,CASSVNPNGQPQHF
few,-,TRBV12-5,TRBJ2-3,TGTGCTAGTGGTTTGTGGGGGGCCGGCACAGATACGCAGTATTTT,CASGLWGAGTDTQYF
-,-,TRBV29-1,TRBJ1-6,TGCAGCGTTCAGACGCTATATAATTCACCCCTCCACTTT,CSVQTLYNSPLHF
-,-,TRBV5-1,TRBJ2-2,TGCGCCAGCAGCCAGCGAGGGAACACCGGGGAGCTGTTTTTT,CASSQRGNTGELFF
few,-,TRBV7-7,TRBJ1-5,TGTGCCAGCAGCCCTGTCGGGTATAGCAATCAGCCCCAGCATTTT,CASSPVGYSNQPQHF
few,-,TRBV10-2,TRBJ1-3,TGCGCCAGCAGTCGGGGTTCTGGAAACACCATATATTTT,CASSRGSGNTIYF
-,-,TRBV5-8,TRBJ2-2,TGTGCCAGCAGCCGGGGAGGATCGAACACCGGGGAGCTGTTTTTT,CASSRGGSNTGELFF
few,-,TRBV19,TRBJ1-5,TGTGCCAGTAGTATTCAGAACAATCAGCCCCAGCATTTT,CASSIQNNQPQHF
-,-,TRBV18,TRBJ1-2,TGTGCCAGCTCACCGGACTATGGCTACACCTTC,CASSPDYGYTF
-,TRBD1,TRBV18,TRBJ2-5,TGTGCCAGCTCACCTACAGGGGTCGGGGAGACCCAGTACTTC,CASSPTGVGETQYF
-,-,TRBV5-4,TRBJ1-5,TGTGCCAGCAGCTCAGGGACGAGCAATCAGCCCCAGCATTTT,CASSSGTSNQPQHF
-,TRBD1,TRBV6-6,TRBJ2-1,TGTGCCAGCAGTTACCGGGACAGGGGGCGGGATGAGCAGTTCTTC,CASSYRDRGRDEQFF
-,-,TRBV7-9,TRBJ1-3,TGTGCCAGCAGCCATGGTGCAGGGTCGGGAGGAAACACCATATATTTT,CASSHGAGSGGNTIYF
few,TRBD1,TRBV3-1/TRBV3-2,TRBJ1-3,TGTGCCAGCAGTATCCGGGACAGGAGCGGCACCATATATTTT,CASSIRDRSGTIYF
-,-,TRBV6-5,TRBJ1-2,TGTGCCAGCAGCCTTACCACAGGGAACTATGGCTACACCTTC,CASSLTTGNYGYTF
-,TRBD1,TRBV6-5,TRBJ2-1,TGTGCCAGCAGCCGCCCGGGACAGGGCAATGAGCAGTTCTTC,CASSRPGQGNEQFF
-,-,TRBV2,TRBJ1-2,TGTGCCAGCACTCCGCTAAGGGACGAGGGCTATGGCTACACCTTC,CASTPLRDEGYGYTF
few,-,TRBV19,TRBJ1-5,TGTGCCAGTAGTATAAGTATTGGGCGCAGCAATCAGCCCCAGCATTTT,CASSISIGRSNQPQHF
-,TRBD1,TRBV29-1,TRBJ1-2,TGCAGCGTTGAATTGGCGGCAGGGGGCGGCTATGGCTACACCTTC,CSVELAAGGGYGYTF
-,-,TRBV7-2,TRBJ1-1,TGTGCCAGCAGTAACGACAGGTTACGCACTGAAGCTTTCTTT,CASSNDRLRTEAFF
-,TRBD1,TRBV5-1,TRBJ2-3,TGCGCCAGCAGCTCGACCGGGACAGGTTCAGATACGCAGTATTTT,CASSSTGTGSDTQYF
few,-,TRBV3-1/TRBV3-2,TRBJ1-5,TGTGCCAGCAGCCAAGGACATTCCTTAAGTATGGCCCAGCATTTT,CASSQGHSLSMAQHF
few,-,TRBV6-5,TRBJ2-3,TGTGCCAGCAGTTACGCAAGGATGGGCACAGATACGCAGTATTTT,CASSYARMGTDTQYF
-,TRBD1,TRBV18,TRBJ2-2,TGTGCCAGCTCACCCAGGACAGGGTCAGACGGGGAGCTGTTTTTT,CASSPRTGSDGELFF
-,-,TRBV7-3,TRBJ1-1,TGTGCCAGCAGCCTTCGGGGTCGGAACACTGAAGCTTTCTTT,CASSLRGRNTEAFF
-,-,TRBV3-1/TRBV3-2,TRBJ1-2,TGTGCCAGCACCCCGGGAGACAGAGTCTCTTCCTATGGCTACACCTTC,CASTPGDRVSSYGYTF
-,TRBD2,TRBV7-9,TRBJ2-3,TGTGCCAGCAGCGGCCGGACTAGCGGGGGGCGGAGCACAGATACGCAGTATTTT,CASSGRTSGGRSTDTQYF
-,-,TRBV4-3,TRBJ1-2,TGCGCCAGCAGCCAAGATGCAGGAAACTATGGCTACACCTTC,CASSQDAGNYGYTF
-,TRBD2,TRBV7-6,TRBJ2-5,TGTGCCAGCAGCCACCCAGGGGCGGGGGGCCAGGAGACCCAGTACTTC,CASSHPGAGGQETQYF
-,-,TRBV5-1,TRBJ1-4,TGCGCCAGCAGCTTGGGAGTGGGACAAGCTGTGGGTGAAAAACTGTTTTTT,CASSLGVGQAVGEKLFF
few,-,TRBV19,TRBJ1-5,TGTGCCAGTAGTATTTTGGGGATTGACAATCAGCCCCAGCATTTT,CASSILGIDNQPQHF
-,-,TRBV30,TRBJ2-5,TGTGCCTGGAGTGTAGGAGGAAGTGGAAACCAAGAGACCCAGTACTTC,CAWSVGGSGNQETQYF
-,-,TRBV3-1/TRBV3-2,TRBJ1-1,TGTGCCAGCAGCCGGGCGGGCTTAAACACTGAAGCTTTCTTT,CASSRAGLNTEAFF
-,TRBD1,TRBV2,TRBJ1-2,TGTGCCAGCAGTGAACTAGAGACAGGGTATTATGGCTACACCTTC,CASSELETGYYGYTF
-,-,TRBV6-5,TRBJ1-1,TGTGCCAGCAGTTTGTCGGTTGGTGTAGGGAACACTGAAGCTTTCTTT,CASSLSVGVGNTEAFF
once,-,TRBV6-5,TRBJ1-2,TGTGCCAGCAGCGGACAGAATGGCTACACCTTC,CASSGQNGYTF
-,-,TRBV2,TRBJ1-1,TGTGCCAGCAAAGACCCATGGGGAACTGAAGCTTTCTTT,CASKDPWGTEAFF
-,-,TRBV2,TRBJ1-1,TGTGCCAGCAGTGAGCACATGAACACTGAAGCTTTCTTT,CASSEHMNTEAFF
-,-,TRBV6-5,TRBJ2-3,TGTGCCAGCAGTTCGACCCACACAGATACGCAGTATTTT,CASSSTHTDTQYF
-,-,TRBV19,TRBJ1-5,TGTGCCAGTAGTATCTCTACTGGGGGGTATAGCAATCAGCCCCAGCATTTT,CASSISTGGYSNQPQHF